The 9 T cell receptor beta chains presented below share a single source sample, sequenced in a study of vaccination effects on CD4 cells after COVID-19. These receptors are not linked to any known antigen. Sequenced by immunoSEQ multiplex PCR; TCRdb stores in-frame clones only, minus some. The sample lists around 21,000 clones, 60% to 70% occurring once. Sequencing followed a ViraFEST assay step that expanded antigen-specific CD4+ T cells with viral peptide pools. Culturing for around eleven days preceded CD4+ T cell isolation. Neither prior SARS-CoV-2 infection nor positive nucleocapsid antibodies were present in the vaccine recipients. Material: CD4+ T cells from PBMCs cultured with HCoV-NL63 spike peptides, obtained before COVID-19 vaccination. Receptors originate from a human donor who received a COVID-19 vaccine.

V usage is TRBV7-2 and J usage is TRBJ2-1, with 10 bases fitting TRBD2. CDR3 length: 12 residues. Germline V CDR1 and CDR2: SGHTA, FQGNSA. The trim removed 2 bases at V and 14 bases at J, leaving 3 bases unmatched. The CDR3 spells CASSLLAGDEFF. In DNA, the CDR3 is TGTGCCAGCAGCTTACTAGCGGGAGATGAGTTCTTC.

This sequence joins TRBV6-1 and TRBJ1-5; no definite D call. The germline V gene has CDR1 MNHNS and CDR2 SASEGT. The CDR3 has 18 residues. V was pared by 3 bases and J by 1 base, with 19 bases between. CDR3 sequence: CASSEAHAYQGSNQPQHF. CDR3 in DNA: TGTGCCAGCAGTGAGGCACACGCCTACCAAGGGAGCAATCAGCCCCAGCATTTT.

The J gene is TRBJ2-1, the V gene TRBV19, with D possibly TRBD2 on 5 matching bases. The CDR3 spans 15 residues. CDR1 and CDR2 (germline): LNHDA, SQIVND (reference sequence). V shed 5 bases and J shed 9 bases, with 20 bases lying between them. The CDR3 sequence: CASSLPEPLEGEQFF. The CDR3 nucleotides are TGTGCCAGTAGTCTCCCGGAACCTCTAGAGGGTGAGCAGTTCTTC. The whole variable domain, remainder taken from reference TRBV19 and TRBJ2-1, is DGGITQSPKYLFRKEGQNVTLSCEQNLNHDAMYWYRQDPGQGLRLIYYSQIVNDFQKGDIAEGYSVSREKKESFPLTVTSAQKNPTAFYLCASSLPEPLEGEQFFGPGTRLTVL.

The CDR3: CASSLEDLEQYF. Written as DNA, the CDR3 is TGTGCCAGCAGCTTGGAAGATTTGGAGCAGTACTTC. The genes are TRBV5-4 and TRBJ2-7; unclear D gene. The CDR3 consists of 12 residues. Germline V gene lookup returns CDR1 SGHNT and CDR2 YYREEE (reference sequence). V shed 0 bases and J shed 7 bases, with 8 bases lying between them.

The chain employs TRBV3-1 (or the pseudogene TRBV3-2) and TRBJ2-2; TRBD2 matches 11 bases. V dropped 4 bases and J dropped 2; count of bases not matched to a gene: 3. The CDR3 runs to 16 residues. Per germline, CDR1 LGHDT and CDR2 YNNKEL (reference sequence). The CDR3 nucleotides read TGTGCCAGCAGCCTTACTAGCGGGAGAAACACCGGGGAGCTGTTTTTT. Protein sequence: CASSLTSGRNTGELFF.

DNA of the CDR3: TGTGCCAGCAGTGAGATCGGGTTTATGAACACTGAAGCTTTCTTT. This sequence encodes CASSEIGFMNTEAFF. The chain uses TRBV6-4 and TRBJ1-1, with D uncertain. The CDR3 covers 15 residues. From germline, CDR1 is MRHNA and CDR2 SNTAGT. V was trimmed by 3 bases and J by 0 bases, leaving 11 bases between them.

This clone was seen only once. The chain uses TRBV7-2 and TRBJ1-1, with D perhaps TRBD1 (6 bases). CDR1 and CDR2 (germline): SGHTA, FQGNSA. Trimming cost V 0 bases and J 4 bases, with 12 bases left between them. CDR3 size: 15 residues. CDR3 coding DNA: TGTGCCAGCAGCTTAGCGCTGGGGGCGGGCACTGAAGCTTTCTTT. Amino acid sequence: CASSLALGAGTEAFF. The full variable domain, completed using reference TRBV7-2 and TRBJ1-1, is GAGVSQSPSNKVTEKGKDVELRCDPISGHTALYWYRQSLGQGLEFLIYFQGNSAPDKSGLPSDRFSAERTGGSVSTLTIQRTQQEDSAVYLCASSLALGAGTEAFFGQGTRLTVV.

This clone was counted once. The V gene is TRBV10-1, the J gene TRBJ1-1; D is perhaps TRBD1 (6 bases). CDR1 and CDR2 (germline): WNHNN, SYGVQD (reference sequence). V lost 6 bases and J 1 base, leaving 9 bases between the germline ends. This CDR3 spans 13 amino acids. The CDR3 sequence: CASRVGQNTEAFF. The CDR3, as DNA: TGCGCCAGCAGGGTGGGACAGAACACTGAAGCTTTCTTT.

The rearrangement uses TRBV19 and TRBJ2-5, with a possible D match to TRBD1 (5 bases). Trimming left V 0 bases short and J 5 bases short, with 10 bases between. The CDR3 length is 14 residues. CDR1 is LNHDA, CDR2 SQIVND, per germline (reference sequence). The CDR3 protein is CASSIDRAGETQYF. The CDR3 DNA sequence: TGTGCCAGTAGTATAGACAGGGCTGGTGAGACCCAGTACTTC.